This T cell receptor beta chain was retrieved from a study of shared clonotypes between healthy human individuals. Turning to the study itself: Every donor yielded three CD4 naive, three CD4 memory, two CD8 naive and one CD8 memory plate. Study-level points and caveats: An expected dependence of interdonor clonotype sharing on sequencing depth was noted.

CD8 cells regarded as naive lacked CD45RO, were positively chosen for CCR7, and omitted terminally differentiated effector memory CD45RA+ cells. All of the donors resided in Nashville, Tennessee, and each was a Caucasian adult. Notes on this clone: Its antigen is as yet unknown.

The germline V gene encodes CDR1 LGHNA and CDR2 YSLEER. The CDR3 consists of 16 residues. V lost 0 bases, J lost 5 bases, and 5 bases stayed unmatched. Data came from immunoSEQ multiplex PCR; TCRdb stores just in-frame clones and leaves some out. Found here are around 2.1 million clones, about 92% of them singletons; the top ten hold 1.7%. The material sequenced was naive CD8+ T cells from PBMCs. The chain combines TRBV4-3 with TRBJ2-5, with TRBD2 matching 11 bases. The TCR originated in a man aged 18-30 years in good health. Some clones in this sample may be carry-over from other donors' samples. CDR3 DNA: TGCGCCAGCAGCCAAGATCTACTAGCGGGGGTGGAGACCCAGTACTTC. Translation: CASSQDLLAGVETQYF.